Here is one TCR beta chain with its context. Trimming left V 2 bases short and J 6 bases short, with 10 bases between. Germline V lookup: CDR1 MNHNS, CDR2 SASEGT. The CDR3 covers 14 residues. Assay: immunoSEQ multiplex PCR; the TCRdb copy retains only in-frame clones and omits some. This sample yields about 660,000 clones, of which around 87% are seen a single time; roughly 0.0087% belongs to the top ten. These data belong to a study of shared T cell receptors in the human thymus. These records were also assigned to another study, of human thymus T cells. Turning to that study: An apparent bias in V and J gene usage was seen in thymic and blood repertoires. Related work found strong thymic repertoire overlap between unrelated individuals.

The genes are TRBV6-1 and TRBJ2-2; no clear D gene. The receptor was derived from a boy in the first two years of life with a congenital heart defect. The sample was thymocytes. The CDR3: CASSEYQEAGELFF. Written as DNA, the CDR3 is TGTGCCAGCAGTGAATACCAGGAAGCCGGGGAGCTGTTTTTT.